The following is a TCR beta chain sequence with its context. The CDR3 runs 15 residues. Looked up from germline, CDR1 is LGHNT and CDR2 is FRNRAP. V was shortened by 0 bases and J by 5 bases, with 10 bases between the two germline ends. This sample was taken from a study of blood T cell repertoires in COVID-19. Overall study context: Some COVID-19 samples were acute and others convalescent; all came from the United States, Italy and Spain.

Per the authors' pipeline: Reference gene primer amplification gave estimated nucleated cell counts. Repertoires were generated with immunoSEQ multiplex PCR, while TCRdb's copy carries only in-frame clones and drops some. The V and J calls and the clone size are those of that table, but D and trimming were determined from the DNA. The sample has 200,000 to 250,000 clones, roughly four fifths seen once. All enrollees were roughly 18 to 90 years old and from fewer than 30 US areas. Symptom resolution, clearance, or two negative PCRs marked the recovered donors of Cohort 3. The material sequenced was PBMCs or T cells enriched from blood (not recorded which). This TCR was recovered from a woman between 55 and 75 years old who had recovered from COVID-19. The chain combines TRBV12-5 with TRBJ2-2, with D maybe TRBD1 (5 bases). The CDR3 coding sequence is TGTGCTAGTGGTTTGGTTGCAGGGCTGACCGGGGAGCTGTTTTTT. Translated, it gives CASGLVAGLTGELFF.